This section outlines one T cell receptor (beta chain) sequence together with its context. The target antigen is unknown. TCRdb's copy holds only in-frame clones and misses some; the assay was immunoSEQ multiplex PCR. The sample has 80,000 to 100,000 clones; less than 95% are singletons. This sample is part of a study of OX40 agonist ivuxolimab in advanced cancers. The length of the CDR3 is 15 residues. Trimming removed 3 bases from V and 5 bases from J, with 17 bases in between. In germline, CDR1 is LNHDA, CDR2 SQIVND (reference sequence). Study conclusions and caveats: Compared with others, partial responders at 0.1-3.0 mg/kg displayed clonal expansion among the lowest.

The chain combines TRBV19 with TRBJ2-7; a weak D match, TRBD2 (7 bases). This sequence originates from an adult with an advanced solid tumor such as melanoma, head and neck, liver or kidney cancer. The specimen comprised CD4+ or CD8+ T cells sorted from blood, sampled in a trial of the OX40 agonist ivuxolimab. The CDR3 DNA reads as TGTGCCAGTAGTATGGCGGGAGTGGAGGGGGACGAGCAGTACTTC. Its protein is CASSMAGVEGDEQYF. The variable domain in full, with the rest retrieved from reference TRBV19 and TRBJ2-7, is DGGITQSPKYLFRKEGQNVTLSCEQNLNHDAMYWYRQDPGQGLRLIYYSQIVNDFQKGDIAEGYSVSREKKESFPLTVTSAQKNPTAFYLCASSMAGVEGDEQYFGPGTRLTVT.